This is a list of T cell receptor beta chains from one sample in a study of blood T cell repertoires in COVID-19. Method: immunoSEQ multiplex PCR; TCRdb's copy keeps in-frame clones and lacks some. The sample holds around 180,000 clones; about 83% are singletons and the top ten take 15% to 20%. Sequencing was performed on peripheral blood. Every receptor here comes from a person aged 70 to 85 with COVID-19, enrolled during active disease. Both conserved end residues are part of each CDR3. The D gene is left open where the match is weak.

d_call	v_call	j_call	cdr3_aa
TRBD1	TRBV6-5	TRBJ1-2	CASSGTATTYGYTF
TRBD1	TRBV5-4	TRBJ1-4	CASSLGGQGANFEKLFF
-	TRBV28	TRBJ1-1	CASRLLGEAFF
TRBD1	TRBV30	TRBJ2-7	CAWSLSGGWSYEQYF
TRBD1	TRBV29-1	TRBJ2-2	CSGTGKITGELFF
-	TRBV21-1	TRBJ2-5	CASTGLAGNRETQYF
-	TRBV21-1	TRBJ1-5	CATKRQPANQPQHF
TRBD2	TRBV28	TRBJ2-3	CAYRLAGTDTQYF
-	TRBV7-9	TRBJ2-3	CASLDRQFTDTQYF
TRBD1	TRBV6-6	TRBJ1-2	CASNGQGRHGYTF
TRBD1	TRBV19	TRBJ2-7	CASSISPGQGLYEQYF
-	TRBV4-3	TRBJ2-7	CASSPYLSIRQTPHEQYF
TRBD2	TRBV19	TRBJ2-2	CASSMRGGSTGELFF
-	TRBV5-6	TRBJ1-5	CASSPSGGGMDNQPQHF
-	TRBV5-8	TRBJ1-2	CASTARGWDYGYTF
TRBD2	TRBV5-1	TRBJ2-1	CASSFSGASSYNEQFF
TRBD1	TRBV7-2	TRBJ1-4	CASSLRDRQREKLFF
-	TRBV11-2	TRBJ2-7	CASSLEFGGNYEQYF
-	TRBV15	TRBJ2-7	CATSRDKFRSQEQYF
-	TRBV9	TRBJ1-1	CASSVRGNTEAFF
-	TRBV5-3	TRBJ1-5	CARSLGCQSNQPQHF
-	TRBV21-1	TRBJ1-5	CASSTDRGRPRWVNQPQHF
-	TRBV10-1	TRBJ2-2	CASSEEVMGQANTGELFF
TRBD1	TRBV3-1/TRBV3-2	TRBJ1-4	CASRYRGVNEKLFF
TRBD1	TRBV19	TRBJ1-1	CASSIPSPDRGGWTEAFF
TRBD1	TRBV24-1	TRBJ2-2	CATGGQANTGELFF
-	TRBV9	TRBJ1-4	CASSVGTENEKLFF
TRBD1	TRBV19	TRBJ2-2	CASRSTGTGSSGELFF
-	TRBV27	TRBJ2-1	CASSLGFRGRLGEQFF
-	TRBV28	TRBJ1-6	CASSFGGGSHSPLHF
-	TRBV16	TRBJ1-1	CASSQSSQNTEAFF
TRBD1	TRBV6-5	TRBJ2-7	CASRRQGREQYF
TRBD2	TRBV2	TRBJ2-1	CASRGGTSGIYEQFF
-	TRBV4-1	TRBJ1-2	CASRRQDDYGYTF
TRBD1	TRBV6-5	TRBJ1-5	CASSPTLDRDQPQHF
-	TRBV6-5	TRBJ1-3	CARNRSSSGNTIYF
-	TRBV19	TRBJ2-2	CASRTSSGELFF
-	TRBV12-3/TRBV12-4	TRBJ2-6	CASSYPVANVLTF
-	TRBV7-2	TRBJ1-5	CASSFYDQPQHF
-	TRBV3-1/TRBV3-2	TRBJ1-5	CASSQDRGVPGGYSNQPQHF
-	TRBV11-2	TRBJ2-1	CASSLVQLRTHNEQFF
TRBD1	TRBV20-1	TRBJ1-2	CSAPGQAGYTF
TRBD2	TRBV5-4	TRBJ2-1	CASSRGLASTAHEQFF
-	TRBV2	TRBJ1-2	CASSGEISINYGYTF
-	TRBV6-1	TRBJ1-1	CASSEGGVAEAFF
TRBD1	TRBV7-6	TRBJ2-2	CASSASGQGGFGTGELFF
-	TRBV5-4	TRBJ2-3	CASSFGGTDTQYF
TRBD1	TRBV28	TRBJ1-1	CASSTAQGRSTFF